This T cell receptor beta chain comes out of a study of control samples from healthy donors and cancer patients. Clones were read by immunoSEQ multiplex PCR, and TCRdb kept only the in-frame ones, dropping some. The sample lists some 73,000 clones, approximately 94% seen once, with approximately 5.7% in the top ten. V was cut by 0 bases and J by 9 bases, with 7 bases left in between. This CDR3 comprises 12 residues. Germline CDR1 SGHRS, CDR2 YFSETQ. This chain connects TRBV5-1 to TRBJ2-1; D unclear. Sequencing was carried out using blood. The source of this sequence is a woman in her forties in good health. The DNA for the CDR3 is TGCGCCAGCAGCTTGGGCCGTGCTGAGCAGTTCTTC. It codes for CASSLGRAEQFF.